Listed below are T cell receptor beta chains from one sample, sequenced in a study of long-term antiretroviral therapy in people with HIV. Assay: immunoSEQ multiplex PCR; the TCRdb copy retains only in-frame clones and omits some. The sample consists of about 19,000 clones, around 90% of them appearing once. Sequencing used unsorted PBMCs, obtained 2.1 years after starting antiretroviral therapy. Source of these receptors: a young man with HIV. Both conserved end residues are part of each CDR3. A D gene is named only where the DNA matches it firmly. Clone size is given for some rows only: seen once, a few or many times, or a class if the clone is expanded.

d_call j_call clone_size v_call cdr3_nt cdr3_aa
TRBD2 TRBJ2-7 few TRBV2 TGTGCCTCGTTAGCTGGTCGCGGGAGAGAGCAGTACTTC CASLAGRGREQYF
NA TRBJ1-1 NA TRBV5-1 TGCGCCAGCACCCCGGTTTCTGGGCTAGGCACTGAAGCTTTCTTT CASTPVSGLGTEAFF
TRBD2 TRBJ2-7 NA TRBV13 TGTGCCAGCAGCTTAGAGCGGGGGGGTCCCTACGAGCAGTACTTC CASSLERGGPYEQYF
NA TRBJ2-3 NA TRBV4-3 TGCGCCAGCAGCCAAGTGCCGGGTATAGATACGCAGTATTTT CASSQVPGIDTQYF
NA TRBJ1-5 NA TRBV4-1 TGCGCCAGCAGCCAAGAGGCCAGGGGATTTCAGCCCCAGCATTTT CASSQEARGFQPQHF
NA TRBJ2-3 NA TRBV19 TGTGCCAGTAGTAGGGGGGGCGCAGATACGCAGTATTTT CASSRGGADTQYF
TRBD2 TRBJ2-7 NA TRBV9 TGTGCCAGCAGCGGTAGCGGGAGTATCTACGAGCAGTACTTC CASSGSGSIYEQYF
NA TRBJ2-7 NA TRBV4-3 TGCGCCAGCAGCCAAGATTATGGGTCTCTGCGGGAGCAGTACTTC CASSQDYGSLREQYF
NA TRBJ1-1 NA TRBV4-1 TGCGCCAGCAGCCAAGATCTCTCCACTGAAGCTTTCTTT CASSQDLSTEAFF
NA TRBJ2-3 NA TRBV18 TGTGCCAGCTCACGGACTGGAGATACGCAGTATTTT CASSRTGDTQYF
TRBD2 TRBJ2-1 NA TRBV27 TGTGCCAGCACTTTCGCGGGGGGCGGGGGTAGGAATGAGCAGTTCTTC CASTFAGGGGRNEQFF
TRBD1 TRBJ1-2 NA TRBV18 TGTGCCAGCTCACCACCGGTGGACAGGGGACAGTATGGCTACACCTTC CASSPPVDRGQYGYTF
TRBD2 TRBJ2-1 NA TRBV30 TGTGCCTGGAGTTGGGCGGGAGCGACCGTTTTCGATGAGCAGTTCTTC CAWSWAGATVFDEQFF
NA TRBJ2-6 NA TRBV15 TGTGCCACCAGCGCGGACAGTTCCGGGGCCAACGTCCTGACTTTC CATSADSSGANVLTF
TRBD2 TRBJ2-3 NA TRBV7-9 TGTGCCGGCAGCTTTCAAGCGGGAGAATGGACGCAGTATTTT CAGSFQAGEWTQYF
NA TRBJ2-7 NA TRBV15 TGTGCCACCAGCAGAGACAGGTCCTACGAGCAGTACTTC CATSRDRSYEQYF
NA TRBJ2-5 NA TRBV5-1 TGCGCCAGCACCCGGGACACAGGGATGGAGACCCAGTACTTC CASTRDTGMETQYF
NA TRBJ1-3 NA TRBV4-1 TGCGCCAGCAGCCTACCCCAAATCCCGGGCTCTGGAAACACCATATATTTT CASSLPQIPGSGNTIYF
NA TRBJ2-7 NA TRBV2 TGTGCCAGCATGGATCTCGGGGTCTACGAGCAGTACTTC CASMDLGVYEQYF
NA TRBJ1-1 NA TRBV14 TGTGCCAGCAGCCCAAGAGGGAGCAGTCAAGCTTTCTTT CASSPRGSSQAFF
NA TRBJ2-7 NA TRBV7-8 TGTGCCAGCAGCCCCCAACCCAGGCCTTCCTACGAGCAGTACTTC CASSPQPRPSYEQYF
NA TRBJ2-2 NA TRBV27 TGTGCCAGCAGTCCACAGGGCCCCGGGGAGCTGTTTTTT CASSPQGPGELFF
NA TRBJ2-7 NA TRBV27 TGTGCCAGCAGCTTAGCGCCCCGCGTCGCCTACGAGCAGTACTTC CASSLAPRVAYEQYF
NA TRBJ1-2 NA TRBV4-1 TGCGCCAGCAGCCAAGAGCCCGCTGTGAGGTCCCACACCTTC CASSQEPAVRSHTF
TRBD1 TRBJ1-1 NA TRBV6-1 TGTGCCAGCAGTGCAAACAGGGGCGGAACTGAAGCTTTCTTT CASSANRGGTEAFF
TRBD1 TRBJ1-2 NA TRBV9 TGTGCCAGCAGCCTCACGACAGGGAACTATGGCTACACCTTC CASSLTTGNYGYTF
NA TRBJ2-3 NA TRBV2 TGTGCCAGCAGGGTTGCAGGGCTAACAGATACGCAGTATTTT CASRVAGLTDTQYF
NA TRBJ2-7 few TRBV7-7 TGTGCTAGCAGCCAGGACCCTGGGAGCGAGCAGTACTTC CASSQDPGSEQYF
NA TRBJ2-7 NA TRBV5-1 TGCGCCAGCAGCCCGGGGCCACAGGTGATCTACGAGCAGTACTTC CASSPGPQVIYEQYF
TRBD1 TRBJ2-3 NA TRBV4-1 TGCGCCAGCAGCCAAGAACGGACAGGGGATACGCAGTATTTT CASSQERTGDTQYF
TRBD1 TRBJ2-7 NA TRBV4-2 TGTGCCAGCAGCCAAGAGTCCTGGGACAGCTCCTACGAGCAGTACTTC CASSQESWDSSYEQYF
NA TRBJ2-3 NA TRBV5-1 TGCGCCAGCAGCTTGAGTGGCGGGGTCGGAGATACGCAGTATTTT CASSLSGGVGDTQYF
NA TRBJ2-7 NA TRBV6-5 TGTGCCAGCTCCCCTTCCATTCCATCCTACGAGCAGTACTTC CASSPSIPSYEQYF
NA TRBJ2-7 NA TRBV6-1 TGTGCCAGCAGTGCCTGGCCAAACTCCTACGAGCAGTACTTC CASSAWPNSYEQYF